The TCR beta chain described here comes from a study of shared clonotypes between healthy human individuals. Study-wide context: Per donor, three plates held CD4 naive cells, three held CD4 memory, two held CD8 naive and one held CD8 memory.

CDR3 length: 17 residues. With 3 bases removed from V and 0 bases from J, the gap between germline ends came to 15 bases. Germline V gene data show CDR1 as MDHEN and CDR2 as SYDVKM. The donor cohort consisted entirely of Caucasian adults residing in Nashville, Tennessee. Several immunoSEQ 96-well plates shared each subset's DNA, each plate a replicate. In the original processing: Junction-only sequences produced by ImmunoSEQ had no quality scores, so filtering differed. The protocol was immunoSEQ multiplex PCR, while the TCRdb copy is restricted to in-frame clones and leaves out a portion. The DNA gave D and trimming, while V, J and clone size come from that table. The data hold about 1 million clones, with 75% observed a single time.

This chain links TRBV28 with TRBJ1-3; unclear D gene. The source of this sequence is a man aged 18 to 29 in good health. Sequencing used memory CD4+ T cells sorted from blood. Subset specified: CD45RA-negative fraction. As DNA, the CDR3 is TGTGCCAGCAGTTTCTCCTCCGGAGGCCCCTCTGGAAACACCATATATTTT. Its protein is CASSFSSGGPSGNTIYF.